This T cell receptor beta chain was captured in a study of cytomegalovirus exposure and HLA in healthy donors (dated by TCRdb to the late 2010s). The study in broad terms: In an earlier analysis of fewer than 750 of the donors, 276 Gb of sequence data and 120 million or so unique TCR beta sequences from about 179 million T cells were reported. Among the roughly 410 genotyped donors, around 81% belonged to the genetic ancestry cluster associated with self-reported Caucasian donors. Donor age, sex, ethnicity and CMV serostatus were collected together with the repertoire data. A later genetic analysis took genome-wide SNP genotypes for about 65% of the 666 donors and used that subset as a discovery cohort. A later analysis re-analyzed previously published TCR beta repertoires from roughly 630 donors and added high-resolution HLA genotyping to study TCR occurrence patterns. Around 320 gigabases of sequencing data and approximately 93 million unique TCR sequences were included in an early release covering 550 to 800 HLA-typed donors. Every discovery cohort repertoire had been produced on one sequencing platform. In the later analysis, no new phenotypic data were used to find candidate immune exposures; instead, reliance was placed on TCR beta sequences and their occurrence across donors. High-throughput TCR immunosequencing, statistical association of individual TCRs with disease status, and machine learning were combined to predict cytomegalovirus infection status. The number of donors typed differed by locus, with about 629-630 for A, B, C, DRB1 and DQB1, more than 500 for DQA1, 600 to 610 for DPA1, and around 430 for DPB1. The aim of the study was to test whether cataloging public T cell receptors could identify signatures of past pathogen exposure. Using immunosequencing, the study profiled T cell repertoires from roughly 650 subjects and related those repertoires to cytomegalovirus serostatus. HLA typing covered class I and class II loci at four-digit resolution. In an earlier analysis of roughly 580 of the donors, high-throughput TCR beta sequencing was used to judge whether each TCR beta V gene segment behaved as functional or pseudogenic. Besides the first cohort of about 730 subjects, a separate validation cohort made up of 120 or so different subjects was used. Among over 350 genotyped donors of the cohort, an average of roughly 240,000 unique TCR beta nucleotide sequences were sequenced per donor, roughly 20% of them non-productive. Four or five DR-DQ haplotypes were handled as single units for association and clustering because linkage in the cohort was strong. Study-level results and caveats: A later genetic analysis reported fewer N-insertions in productive TCRs among donors in an Asian-associated ancestry cluster than the approximately 700-donor mean. In a later analysis, the rate of TCR association differed among HLA loci, with DRB1 alleles having the most associated TCRs and HLA-C alleles having the fewest. Immune exposure information for the cohort was limited to CMV serostatus. This cohort had only TCR beta chains sequenced, and the lack of alpha or paired-chain data limited which features could be detected. In a later analysis, several top co-occurrence clusters were reported to appear linked to parvovirus B19, influenza, CMV and Epstein-Barr virus. According to a later analysis, most CMV-associated TCR beta chains appeared to be HLA-restricted, and the HLA associations seemed to be driven largely by CMV exposure. Because the 87-base-pair reads could not distinguish some IMGT-functional V segments, including TRBV6-2 and TRBV6-3, those segments were excluded. Because counts were too low, 15 to 20 rarely observed V segments, including chromosome 9 orphons, were excluded from the earlier analysis of around 590 of the donors. Linkage disequilibrium might explain the correlated functional status among segregating V segments, but an unknown experimental factor could not be ruled out. A later genetic analysis associated a missense DCLRE1C variant with V-gene and J-gene trimming of TCR beta chains, and an independent cohort replicated the association. When HLA alleles, especially DR and DQ, strongly co-occurred, TCR associations were difficult to assign to individual alleles. Most TCR sequences were seen in very few donors, while some public TCRs were found in many individuals. A further reported finding was that TCR beta sequences accurately predicted the HLA-A and HLA-B alleles for most subjects in the first cohort. In an earlier analysis of fewer than 700 of the donors, most TCR beta V segments appeared in productive rearrangements about 87% or about 30% of the time, broadly matching IMGT annotations. The presence/absence analyses assumed that sequencing depth was roughly uniform across donors, and that assumption may not be true. Compared with equally common non-associated chains, HLA-associated TCR beta chains in a later analysis were more clonally expanded and had lower generation probabilities. According to the authors, the approach could potentially be generalized to other disease states and immunological phenotypes. The study gave a list of about 170 TCR beta chains associated with cytomegalovirus. The classifier was reported to diagnose cytomegalovirus status with high specificity and sensitivity in both the original cohort and the validation cohort. Three of the identified cytomegalovirus-associated TCR beta chains were confirmed in vitro to be specific for cytomegalovirus antigens. Because HLA typing was missing for some donors at each locus, association tests included only the typed subset. The sequencing pipeline was judged likely to have produced a cluster of highly shared sequence variants as a technical artifact. At a false discovery rate of 0.05, a later analysis linked 15,000 to 20,000 TCR beta sequences to specific HLA alleles.

On this clone itself: Its antigen is unknown. Base quality data are lacking; no much larger clone is found one base away.

Libraries were made using the immunoSEQ multiplex PCR assay. For the multiplex PCR, a mixture combining 60 forward primers for TCR Vbeta segments and 13 reverse primers for TCR Jbeta segments was used. Amplification of the CDR3 region of rearranged TCR beta genes was performed with a multiplex PCR assay on genomic DNA. On the Illumina HiSeq System, the amplified TCR beta libraries were sequenced as 87-base-pair reads. Per the source publication's procedure: In a later analysis, 80 million or so unique TCR beta chains were counted across the approximately 640 repertoires, and some 10 million of these chains were shared by at least two donors. To remove PCR and sequencing errors, raw reads were error-corrected and collapsed into unique sequences using a nearest-neighbor algorithm that merged closely related sequences. CDR3 sequences were aligned to IMGT reference sequences to assign V, D and J gene segments. For a sequence to be retained, at least a six-nucleotide match to both a V gene segment and a J gene segment was required. Rearrangements were classified as productive when the CDR3 lacked stop codons and remained in frame with V and J, and all other rearrangements were classified as non-productive. CDR3 was defined by IMGT convention, running from the second conserved V-encoded cysteine to the conserved J-encoded phenylalanine. The earlier analysis of a few hundred of the donors excluded sequences that lacked an unambiguous match to a single V gene segment. In an earlier analysis of some 590 of the donors, a V segment was called functional when productive rearrangements were above 56.7%, and segregating when the standard deviation between donors exceeded 5%. A statistical classification framework was built to diagnose cytomegalovirus status from the catalog of TCR beta chain sequences. A later analysis assigned V and J genes by comparing TCR nucleotide sequences with IMGT/GENE-DB human TR gene sequences. The TCRdist pipeline was used in a later analysis to assign CDR3 sequences and most-parsimonious VDJ recombination scenarios. In a later analysis, each TCR beta chain was defined by its CDR3 amino acid sequence together with its V-gene family, and reads without a unique V-gene family were excluded. A later analysis removed 592 highly shared, low-generation-probability nucleotide sequences to deal with suspected cross-contamination and a sequencing artifact. A later analysis calculated a clonal expansion index for each public chain from normalized within-repertoire ranks of inferred template counts. In a later analysis, generation probabilities were computed with a VDJ recombination model fitted to out-of-frame rearrangements, and the resulting probabilities were checked against IGoR. A later analysis scored TCR-TCR, TCR-HLA and TCR-CMV co-occurrence with hypergeometric tests, applying a repertoire-size bias correction to TCR pairs. A later analysis estimated false discovery rates by permuting HLA or CMV assignments 20 times. In a later analysis, co-occurring TCRs were grouped with DBSCAN, and TCRdist sequence similarity was added when clustering was performed within HLA-allele-positive subsets. Co-occurrence clustering excluded repertoires with fewer than 30,000 or more than 120,000 public chains, plus five with anomalous nucleotide sharing. The source is immuneACCESS, and TCRdb retained only in-frame sequences with V and J called. Part of the clones is not carried over; for the studies checked, unresolved V genes explain less than half of this, and the remainder is unexplained. The V and J calls and clone size were taken over from that table, and D and trimming were inferred from the DNA. The sample contains a few hundred thousand clones, approximately 68% of them found a single time. The ten largest clones represent 1.8% of the sample.

The CDR3 measures 14 amino acids from cysteine to phenylalanine. The entry retains the CDR3 DNA only, 42 bases that are in frame from base 1. The germline V gene (reference sequence) yields SGHKS for CDR1 and YYEKEE for CDR2. V loses 4 bases, J loses 3 bases, and the germline ends lie 11 bases apart. The cohort consisted of some 730 healthy bone marrow donors. At the time of sampling, every cohort member was nominally healthy, though immune exposures that went unrecorded were likely present. The donor was CMV seronegative and belonged to the group of 320 or so seronegative cohort members. A peripheral blood sample was provided by each donor, and peripheral blood mononuclear cells were used for TCR beta sequencing. The Qiagen DNeasy Blood Extraction Kit was used to extract genomic DNA from the blood cell samples.

The chain uses TRBV5-5 and TRBJ1-5, with no reliable assignment of the D segment. The sample was PBMCs. The TCR was taken from a woman aged 25 to 39 in good health and CMV-seronegative. The CDR3 protein is CASSVTDNNQPQHF. The DNA reads as follows: TGTGCCAGCAGCGTTACAGATAACAATCAGCCCCAGCATTTT.